What follows is one T cell receptor beta chain and its context. Its target is unknown. This specimen belongs to a study of STAT5B mutations in CD4+ large granular lymphocyte leukemia. Regarding the study as a whole: Main leukemic clonotypes were patient-specific, but more than 20% appeared at low frequency elsewhere.

Method: immunoSEQ multiplex PCR; TCRdb's copy keeps in-frame clones and lacks some. In the table there are about 40,000 clones, roughly four fifths of which are singletons. V gave up 7 bases and J gave up 6 bases; unmatched junction bases: 10. This CDR3 has 16 residues. The germline CDR1 and CDR2 sequences are LNHDA and SQIVND (reference sequence). The chain employs TRBV19 and TRBJ2-2; TRBD2 matches 11 bases. The clonotype was recovered from a human donor in good health. Sequences were obtained from CD4+ T cells from blood buffy coats. This chain's CDR3 is CASIGLGSGRAGELFF. CDR3 coding DNA: TGTGCCAGTATCGGATTGGGTAGCGGGAGGGCCGGGGAGCTGTTTTTT.